The 17 T cell receptor beta chains below all came from one sample that was sequenced in a study of T-cell reconstitution after alpha-beta-depleted transplantation in children. Unique molecular identifiers were built into the TCRbeta library. MiXCR, run by TCRdb on the PCR reads, gives a single entry per CDR3 protein. This table has around 440,000 distinct CDR3 sequences, approximately 10% appearing once. Sequences were derived from PBMCs, sampled before TCRalphabeta/CD19-depleted stem cell transplant. The receptors come from a child aged 2-15 years with inherited bone marrow failure, due to receive a stem cell transplant.

This clonotype was recorded a few times. This rearrangement joins TRBV11-2 to TRBJ2-1; the D gene is possibly TRBD2 (6 bases). Trimming removed 5 bases at V and 4 bases at J, with 12 bases between. Per the germline V gene, CDR1 is SGHAT and CDR2 is FQNNGV. CDR3 length equals 14 residues. This CDR3 is CASSQGGIYNEQFF. The CDR3 DNA reads as TGTGCCAGCAGCCAAGGCGGGATTTACAATGAGCAGTTCTTC.

Ten or more counts support this clonotype. The chain couples TRBV5-1 to TRBJ2-7; 10 nucleotides line up with TRBD2. The trim removed 0 bases at V and 6 bases at J, leaving 15 bases unmatched. Germline values: CDR1 SGHRS, CDR2 YFSETQ. This CDR3 comprises 18 residues. The CDR3 region has the DNA TGCGCCAGCAGCTTGGGTGGTAAGAGCCTAGCGGGAGAAATCGAGCAGTACTTC. Its translation is CASSLGGKSLAGEIEQYF.

This clonotype has a count of ten or more. At one end, the junction sequence differs from germline, possibly due to a read error. This chain links TRBV7-7 with TRBJ2-2, with 9 bases lining up with TRBD1. The CDR3 covers 15 residues. Germline assignment: CDR1 SSHAT and CDR2 FNYEAQ (reference sequence). The CDR3 reads CASSLQGARTGELFF. The CDR3 coding sequence is TGTGCTAGCAGCCTACAGGGGGCGAGGACCGGGGAGCTGTTTTTT.

In this sample, this clonotype turned up many times. The chain couples TRBV9 to TRBJ2-1; D possibly corresponds to TRBD2 (6 bases). Germline V lookup: CDR1 SGDLS, CDR2 YYNGEE. V lost 0 bases and J lost 8, with 12 bases in between. The CDR3 length is 14 residues. The CDR3 is CASSVAGVGYEQFF. CDR3 nucleotide sequence: TGTGCCAGCAGCGTAGCGGGAGTGGGCTATGAGCAGTTCTTC.

This clonotype was seen a handful of times. The genes are TRBV7-9 and TRBJ1-1; D might be TRBD1 (5 bases). Deletions cut 8 bases from V and 7 bases from J, with 8 bases between. In germline, CDR1 is SEHNR, CDR2 FQNEAQ (reference sequence). This CDR3 is built from 10 residues. CDR3 sequence (DNA): TGTGCCAGCCAGGGTGGTGAAGCTTTCTTT. It translates to CASQGGEAFF.

This clonotype was recorded at least ten times. In DNA, the CDR3 is TGTGCCAGCAGCTTCGAGGTGGCTGGCAATGAGCAGTTCTTC. Amino acids: CASSFEVAGNEQFF. J is TRBJ2-1 and V is TRBV7-2; D is unclear. The CDR3 covers 14 residues. Trimming left V 3 bases short and J 6 bases short, with 12 bases between. Germline values: CDR1 SGHTA, CDR2 FQGNSA.

In this sample, this clonotype turned up many times. J is TRBJ2-1 and V is TRBV20-1; 7 bases line up with TRBD2. V shed 6 bases, J shed 9 bases, and the junction held 14 bases outside the gene matches. The CDR3 is 14 residues long. Germline V gene sequence: CDR1 DFQATT, CDR2 SNEGSKA (reference sequence). This CDR3 is CSAVGLESKLEQFF. CDR3 coding DNA: TGCAGTGCGGTTGGACTAGAAAGTAAGCTTGAGCAGTTCTTC.

This clonotype was observed at least ten times. The chain joins TRBV29-1 to TRBJ2-7; TRBD2 aligns across 14 bases. The V gene's germline CDR1 is SQVTM and CDR2 ANQGSEA. Trimming at V came to 7 bases and at J to 0 bases, leaving 8 bases not matched to a gene. The CDR3 has 16 residues. The CDR3 DNA is TGCAGCGGCGCCGGGACTAGCGGGAGAAGCTCCTACGAGCAGTACTTC. It yields the protein CSGAGTSGRSSYEQYF.

The J gene is TRBJ1-4, the V gene TRBV10-3; D uncertain. Trimming shortened V by 2 bases and J by 6 bases, and 7 bases separated the two germline ends. CDR1 ENHRY and CDR2 SYGVKD come from the germline V gene. The CDR3 length is 13 residues. In DNA, the CDR3 is TGTGCCATCAGTGAGCTGAGCGATGAAAAACTGTTTTTT. Translated: CAISELSDEKLFF.

This clonotype was detected ten times or more. The rearrangement links TRBV25-1 to TRBJ1-4, with TRBD1 as a possible D gene (6 bases). V was trimmed by 1 base and J by 5 bases, leaving 20 bases between them. Germline V gene sequence: CDR1 MGHDK, CDR2 SYGVNS. The CDR3 has 18 residues. CDR3 DNA sequence: TGTGCCAGCAGTGAATTTCCCTGTCCGCGGACAGTAAATGAAAAACTGTTTTTT. Amino acids: CASSEFPCPRTVNEKLFF.

This clonotype was seen only a few times. The rearrangement uses TRBV7-2 and TRBJ2-6, with a tentative D call TRBD1 (5 bases). Per the germline V gene, CDR1 is SGHTA and CDR2 is FQGNSA. The V end was cut by 6 bases, the J end by 7 bases, with 16 bases between. This CDR3 contains 15 residues. CDR3 nucleotides: TGTGCCAGCAGGGTGGGTGAAGGGGAAGCCAACGTCCTGACTTTC. Protein product: CASRVGEGEANVLTF.

This clonotype occurred many times. The chain employs TRBV27 and TRBJ2-4; D possibly corresponds to TRBD1 (5 bases). From germline, CDR1 is MNHEY and CDR2 SMNVEV (reference sequence). Trimming pared 4 bases from V and 3 bases from J, leaving 10 bases between. This CDR3 has 14 residues. The CDR3 region is CASSYQGSKNIQYF. Here the CDR3 DNA reads TGTGCCAGCAGTTACCAGGGCAGCAAAAACATTCAGTACTTC.

The chain is built from TRBV27 and TRBJ2-7, with TRBD1 matching 7 bases. From germline, CDR1 is MNHEY and CDR2 SMNVEV (reference sequence). This CDR3 is 14 amino acids long. Unmatched junction bases numbered 6, after V lost 4 bases and J lost 3 bases. The CDR3 DNA follows: TGTGCCAGCAGTTGGGGGACAGAGGGCTACGAGCAGTACTTC. Protein: CASSWGTEGYEQYF.

The chain links TRBV18 to TRBJ2-3, with D unclear. V was pared by 5 bases and J by 6 bases, with 15 bases between. The CDR3 has 14 residues. CDR1 is KGHSH, CDR2 LQKENI, per germline. CDR3 residues: CASSEADFRDTQYF. For the CDR3, the DNA is TGTGCCAGCTCAGAAGCCGATTTTAGGGATACGCAGTATTTT.

The chain uses TRBV29-1 and TRBJ2-3, with 16 bases matching TRBD2. Germline CDR1 and CDR2: SQVTM and ANQGSEA. Trimming took 6 bases from V and 3 from J; bases not matched to a gene: 18. The CDR3 runs 20 residues. CDR3 in DNA: TGCAGCGTGGGGCCACCGGGACTAGCGGGAGGGCCGAAGGGGACAGATACGCAGTATTTT. It translates to CSVGPPGLAGGPKGTDTQYF.

Notes on this clonotype: A clone one base away is much larger, so this may be a read error. The rearrangement joins TRBV29-1 to TRBJ2-6, with D possibly being TRBD1 (5 bases). CDR3 length equals 16 residues. The V gene's germline CDR1 is SQVTM and CDR2 ANQGSEA. The CDR3 is CSVEDLKGAGANALTF. The CDR3 nucleotides read TGCAGCGTTGAAGATCTAAAAGGGGCTGGGGCCAACGCCCTGACTTTC.

A few counts support this clonotype. The CDR3 is CASSPATRNTGELFF. CDR3 nucleotides: TGTGCCAGCAGTCCTGCCACTCGGAACACCGGGGAGCTGTTTTTT. The chain recombines TRBV5-6 with TRBJ2-2; D unresolved. The ends were cut back, 5 bases at V and 1 base at J, with 12 bases in the middle. The CDR3 runs to 15 residues. Germline CDR1 reads SGHDT; CDR2 reads YYEEEE.